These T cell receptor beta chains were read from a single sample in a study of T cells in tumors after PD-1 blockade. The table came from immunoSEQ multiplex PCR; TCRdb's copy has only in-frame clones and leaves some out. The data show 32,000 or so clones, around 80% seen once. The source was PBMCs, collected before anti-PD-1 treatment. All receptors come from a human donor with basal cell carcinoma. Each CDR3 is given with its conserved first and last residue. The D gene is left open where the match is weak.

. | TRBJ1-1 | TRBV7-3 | CASSPGTPDTEAFF
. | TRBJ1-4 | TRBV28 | CASSFSPQGPNEKLFF
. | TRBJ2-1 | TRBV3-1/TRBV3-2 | CASSNRGDEQFF
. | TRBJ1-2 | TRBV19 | CASTPLQVLDGYTF
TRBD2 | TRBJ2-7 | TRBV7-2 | CASSRTRSYEQYF
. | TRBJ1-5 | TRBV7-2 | CASSLRLGRGQPQHF
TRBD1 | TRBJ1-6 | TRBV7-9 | CASSFTQGGNSPLHF
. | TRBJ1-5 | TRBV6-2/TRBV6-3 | CASSPSGQGRIGQPQHF
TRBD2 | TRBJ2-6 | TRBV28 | CASRPPGLAGGSSGANVLTF
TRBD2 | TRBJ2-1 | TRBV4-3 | CASSQDNSGAYNEQFF
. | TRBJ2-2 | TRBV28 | CASSWGRALSTGELFF
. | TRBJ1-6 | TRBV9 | CASSVRQDGSPLHF
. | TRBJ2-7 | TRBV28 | CASSRNPDYSYEQYF
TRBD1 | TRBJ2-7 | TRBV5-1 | CASSLAGQGGSYEQYF
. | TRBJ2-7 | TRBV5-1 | CASSPTARAVSYEQYF
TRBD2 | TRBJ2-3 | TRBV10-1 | CAGGRGPDTQYF
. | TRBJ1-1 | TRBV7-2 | CASSPNPTGTAGQAFF
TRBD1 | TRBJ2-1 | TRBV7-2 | CASSFLIDPGQGFAEQFF
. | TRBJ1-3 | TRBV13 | CASSSSGRVSGNTIYF
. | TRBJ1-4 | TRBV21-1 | CASSKLCPGDRGRQANEKLFF
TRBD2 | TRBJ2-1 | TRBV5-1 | CASSLGGSSYNEQFF
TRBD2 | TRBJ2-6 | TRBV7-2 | CASSYGLAGGAGANVLTF
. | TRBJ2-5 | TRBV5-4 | CASSLALAIQETQYF
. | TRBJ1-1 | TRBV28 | CASRGVGVGDTEAFF
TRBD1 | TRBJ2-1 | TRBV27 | CAASGTAYNEQFF
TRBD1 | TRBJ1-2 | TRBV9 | CASSAPSLDRGYGYTF
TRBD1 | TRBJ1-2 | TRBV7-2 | CASSWDREGGYTF
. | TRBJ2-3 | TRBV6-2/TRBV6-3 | CASSLTGTSTDTQYF
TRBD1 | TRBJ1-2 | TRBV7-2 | CASSLGTGNYGYTF
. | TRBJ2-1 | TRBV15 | CATSKLSSLDEQFF
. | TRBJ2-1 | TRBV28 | CASSLSRQRVRNEQFF
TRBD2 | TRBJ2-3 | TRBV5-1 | CASSSGLGRTDTQYF
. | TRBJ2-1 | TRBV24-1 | CATSEREAYNEQFF
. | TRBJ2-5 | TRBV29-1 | CSVDGEQETQYF
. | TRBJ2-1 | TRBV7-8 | CASSFLRGPSNNEQFF
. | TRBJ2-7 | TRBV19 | CASSSQGGQSYEQYF
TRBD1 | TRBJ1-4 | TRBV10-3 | CAISETGGDEEKLFF
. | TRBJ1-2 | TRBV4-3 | CASSQDKQPRNPYGYTF
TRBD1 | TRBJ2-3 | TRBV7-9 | CASSLGTGTDTQYF
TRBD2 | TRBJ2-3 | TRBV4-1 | CASSQDGLAGDTQYF
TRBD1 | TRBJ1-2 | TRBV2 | CASSAQGQGMDTF